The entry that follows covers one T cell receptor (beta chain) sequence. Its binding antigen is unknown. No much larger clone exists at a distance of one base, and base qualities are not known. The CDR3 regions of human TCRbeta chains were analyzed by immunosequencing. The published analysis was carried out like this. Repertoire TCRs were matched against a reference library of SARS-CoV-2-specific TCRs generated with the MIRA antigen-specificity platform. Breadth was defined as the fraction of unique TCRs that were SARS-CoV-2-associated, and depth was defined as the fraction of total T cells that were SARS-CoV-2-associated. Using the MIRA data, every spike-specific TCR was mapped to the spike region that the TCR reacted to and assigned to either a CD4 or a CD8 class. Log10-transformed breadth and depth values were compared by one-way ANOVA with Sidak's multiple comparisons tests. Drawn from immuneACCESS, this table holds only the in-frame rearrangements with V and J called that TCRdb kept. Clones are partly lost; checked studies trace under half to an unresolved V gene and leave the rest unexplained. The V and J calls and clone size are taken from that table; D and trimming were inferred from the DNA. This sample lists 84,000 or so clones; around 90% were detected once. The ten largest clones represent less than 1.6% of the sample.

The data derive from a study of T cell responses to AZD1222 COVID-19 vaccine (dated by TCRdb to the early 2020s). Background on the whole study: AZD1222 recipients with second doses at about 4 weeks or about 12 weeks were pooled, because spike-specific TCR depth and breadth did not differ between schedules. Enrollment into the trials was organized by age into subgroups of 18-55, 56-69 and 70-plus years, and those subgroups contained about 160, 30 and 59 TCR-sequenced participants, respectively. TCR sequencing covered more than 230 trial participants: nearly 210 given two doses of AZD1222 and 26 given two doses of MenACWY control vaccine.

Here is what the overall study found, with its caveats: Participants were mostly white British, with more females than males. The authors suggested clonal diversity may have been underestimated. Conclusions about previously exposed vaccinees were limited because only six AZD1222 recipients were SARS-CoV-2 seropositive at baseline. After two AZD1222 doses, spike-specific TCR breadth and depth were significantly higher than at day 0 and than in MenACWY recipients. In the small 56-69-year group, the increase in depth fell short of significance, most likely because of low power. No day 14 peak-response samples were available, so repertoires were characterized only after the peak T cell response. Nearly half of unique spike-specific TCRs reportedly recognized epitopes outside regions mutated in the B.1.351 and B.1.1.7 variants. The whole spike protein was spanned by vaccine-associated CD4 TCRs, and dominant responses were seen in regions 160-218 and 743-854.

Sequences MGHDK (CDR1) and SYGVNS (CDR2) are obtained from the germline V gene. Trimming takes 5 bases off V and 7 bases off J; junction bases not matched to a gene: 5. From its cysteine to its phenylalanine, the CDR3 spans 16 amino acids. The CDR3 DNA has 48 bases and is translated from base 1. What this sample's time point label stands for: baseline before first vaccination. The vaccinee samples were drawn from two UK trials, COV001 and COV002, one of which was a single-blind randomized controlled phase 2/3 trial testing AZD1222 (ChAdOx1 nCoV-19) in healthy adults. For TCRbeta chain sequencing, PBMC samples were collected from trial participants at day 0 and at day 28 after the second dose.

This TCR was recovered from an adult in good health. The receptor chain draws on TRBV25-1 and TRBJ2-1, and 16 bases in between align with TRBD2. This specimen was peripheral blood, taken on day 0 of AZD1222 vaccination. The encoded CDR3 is CASSKPGLAGGNEQFF. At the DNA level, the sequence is TGTGCCAGCAGTAAACCGGGACTAGCGGGAGGGAATGAGCAGTTCTTC.